This T cell receptor beta chain was recorded in a study of T cell repertoires in ileal Crohn's disease. Overall study context: Patients had a median approximately 7.2-year disease duration, and roughly 32% were active smokers.

Regarding this clone: Its specificity is not known.

Study findings and constraints: Active smokers at surgery had more clonal expansions than non-smokers. Sorted CD8 T cells held more high-frequency clones than CD4. Postoperative endoscopy occurred within one year, median 6.9 months.

Time point denoted: neoterminal ileum biopsy at postoperative endoscopy, about 6 months after surgery. The CDR3 sequence is 14 residues long. Germline assignment: CDR1 GTSNPN and CDR2 SVGIG (reference sequence). The V end lost 5 bases, the J end lost 4 bases, and 17 bases lay between the germline ends. Sequencing used immunoSEQ multiplex PCR; TCRdb keeps in-frame clones, though not all of them. This sample has 55,000 to 65,000 clones, with 85% to 90% found just once. Input material: ileal tissue. The receptor was isolated from an adult with Crohn's disease. V is TRBV30 and J is TRBJ1-1; possibly TRBD1 for D (6 bases). CDR3 nucleotide sequence: TGTGCCTGGTCGCACAGGGTTTCGGGCACTGAAGCTTTCTTT. It encodes CAWSHRVSGTEAFF.